This T cell receptor beta chain was identified in a study of control samples from healthy donors and cancer patients. Sequencing was performed with immunoSEQ multiplex PCR; in TCRdb, only in-frame clones are kept and a portion is missing. The sample carries 190,000 or so clones, approximately 95% recorded once. CDR1 SGDLS and CDR2 YYNGEE come from the germline V gene. CDR3 size: 17 residues. V shed 0 bases and J 4 bases; nucleotides not matched to a gene: 8. The gene calls are TRBV9 and TRBJ1-4, with 8 bases aligning to TRBD1. The sequence was obtained from a man younger than 35 in good health. Sequencing used blood. The CDR3 sequence is CASSVAPGQENNEKLFF. Written as DNA, the CDR3 is TGTGCCAGCAGCGTAGCCCCGGGACAGGAAAATAATGAAAAACTGTTTTTT.